This T cell receptor (beta chain) was obtained from a study of T-cell memory formation after mild COVID-19. Study summary: Across donors, TCR clusters were largely donor specific.

TCRdb re-derived calls from the 5' RACE reads in MiXCR, one entry per CDR3 protein. The data hold some 320,000 distinct CDR3 sequences, with 13% to 15% observed a single time. V lost 4 bases to trimming and J lost 6 bases, with 12 bases between them. This CDR3 is built from 13 residues. Study conclusions and caveats: Contracting CD4+ clones lay largely in CM and EM, with CD8+ ones residing in EMRA.

As concerns this clonotype: What it binds is not known.

The specimen was PBMCs or a T cell subset sorted from them (not recorded which). This chain links TRBV12-3 or TRBV12-4 with TRBJ1-2; maybe TRBD1 (6 bases). This clonotype was obtained from a man younger than 30 who had mild COVID-19 (a few samples of this study predate the infection). Cell type and time point are not known. The CDR3 loop reads CASSSNRVDGYTF. In nucleotides, the CDR3 is TGTGCCAGCAGTTCTAACAGGGTCGATGGCTACACCTTC.